These 15 T cell receptor beta chains originate from one sample sequenced in a study of T cells in tuberculosis. The protocol was immunoSEQ multiplex PCR, while the TCRdb copy is restricted to in-frame clones and leaves out a portion. The repertoire has under 45,000 clones, over 90% of them found once; the top ten carry roughly 7%. The sample taken for sequencing was PBMCs. The source is a donor aged 5 to 30 with latent tuberculosis or without tuberculosis infection.

This clone was counted between two and nine times. V usage is TRBV7-9 and J usage is TRBJ2-7; 10 nucleotides line up with TRBD1. The V and J ends lost 4 bases and 5 bases, in that order; junction bases with no gene match: 5. CDR3 length: 14 amino acids. Germline CDR1 SEHNR, CDR2 FQNEAQ (reference sequence). This CDR3 is CASSSGTGVHEQYF. The CDR3 bases are TGTGCCAGCAGCTCTGGGACAGGGGTCCACGAGCAGTACTTC.

The V and J genes are TRBV4-1 and TRBJ2-2; 8 bases match TRBD2. The CDR3 contains 16 residues. J lost 6 bases, V lost 4 bases, and 10 bases had no gene match. Germline V gene lookup returns CDR1 MGHRA and CDR2 YSYEKL. The chain's CDR3 is CASSRWTGGAPGELFF. The CDR3 region has the DNA TGCGCCAGCAGCCGATGGACCGGGGGGGCGCCCGGGGAGCTGTTTTTT.

The rearrangement uses TRBV10-3 and TRBJ1-5, with 8 bases that match TRBD1. The germline V gene has CDR1 ENHRY and CDR2 SYGVKD. There are 14 residues in the CDR3. V was pared by 7 bases and J by 7 bases, with 9 bases of the junction left unmatched. The CDR3 loop reads CAIKAGGSYQPQHF. CDR3 nucleotide sequence: TGTGCCATCAAGGCAGGGGGCTCTTACCAGCCCCAGCATTTT.

This clone occurred once. DNA for the CDR3: TGCGCCAGCAGTCGGCTAGCGGGCGACGATACGCAGTATTTT. This gives the protein CASSRLAGDDTQYF. The gene calls are TRBV5-1 and TRBJ2-3; 8 bases match TRBD2. This CDR3 is 14 amino acids long. Germline V gene lookup returns CDR1 SGHRS and CDR2 YFSETQ. V dropped 5 bases and J dropped 6; count of bases not matched to a gene: 8.

The CDR3 sequence: CASSFTGAGGQSRDYGYTF. The CDR3 region has the DNA TGTGCCAGCAGCTTTACGGGGGCAGGGGGCCAGTCAAGGGACTATGGCTACACCTTC. The V gene is TRBV7-9, the J gene TRBJ1-2; 8 nucleotides agree with TRBD1. Germline CDR1 reads SEHNR; CDR2 reads FQNEAQ (reference sequence). The CDR3 contains 19 residues. J lost 3 bases, V lost 3 bases, and 18 bases had no gene match.

This clone showed up just once. The genes are TRBV5-6 and TRBJ2-7, with D possibly matching TRBD2 (5 bases). The CDR3 has 14 residues. Germline lookup yields CDR1 SGHDT and CDR2 YYEEEE. V lost 2 bases, J lost 2 bases, and 11 bases lay in between. The CDR3 loop is CASSLTNGAYEQYF. CDR3 bases: TGTGCCAGCAGCTTAACGAACGGGGCCTACGAGCAGTACTTC.

The chain links TRBV6-5 to TRBJ1-4; no firm D call. The V end lost 5 bases, the J end lost 11 bases, and 12 bases lay between the germline ends. Germline-derived CDR1 and CDR2 are MNHEY and SVGAGI. The CDR3 has 12 residues. CDR3 sequence: CASSDLTGKLFF. The CDR3 DNA is TGTGCCAGCAGTGATTTAACCGGGAAACTGTTTTTT.

The chain has TRBV5-4 and TRBJ2-3, with 11 bases matching TRBD2. V shed 0 bases, J shed 4 bases, and the junction held 7 bases outside the gene matches. Germline V CDR1 and CDR2: SGHNT, YYREEE (reference sequence). The CDR3 runs to 17 residues. CDR3 in amino acids: CASSLVGLAGGADTQYF. As DNA, the CDR3 is TGTGCCAGCAGCTTGGTCGGGCTAGCGGGGGGTGCAGATACGCAGTATTTT.

This clone was seen only once. The V call is TRBV6-1, the J call TRBJ2-3, with D tentatively TRBD2 (6 bases). V was cut by 4 bases and J by 0 bases, with 11 bases left in between. The CDR3 spans 15 residues. The germline V gene encodes CDR1 MNHNS and CDR2 SASEGT. CDR3 sequence (DNA): TGTGCCAGCAGTGTGGCTAGCGAGAGCACAGATACGCAGTATTTT. It codes for CASSVASESTDTQYF.

The genes are TRBV15 and TRBJ2-2; TRBD2 matches at 12 bases. Germline loops: CDR1 LNHNV, CDR2 YYDKDF (reference sequence). V shed 3 bases, J shed 6 bases, and the junction held 5 bases outside the gene matches. This CDR3 has 16 residues. The CDR3 nucleotides are TGTGCCACCAGCAGTGGTCTAGCGGGGGGGTCCGGGGAGCTGTTTTTT. It is translated as CATSSGLAGGSGELFF. The full variable domain, with the rest looked up from reference TRBV15 and TRBJ2-2, is DAMVIQNPRYQVTQFGKPVTLSCSQTLNHNVMYWYQQKSSQAPKLLFHYYDKDFNNEADTPDNFQSRRPNTSFCFLDIRSPGLGDTAMYLCATSSGLAGGSGELFFGEGSRLTVL.

For the CDR3, the DNA is TGCGCCAGCAGTGAAAGCGGGGGGCTTAGTGAGCAGTTCTTC. It specifies CASSESGGLSEQFF. The J gene is TRBJ2-1, the V gene TRBV10-2; 9 nucleotides align to TRBD2. The CDR3 consists of 14 residues. V was pared by 3 bases and J by 9 bases, with 6 bases of the junction left unmatched. Germline lookup yields CDR1 WSHSY and CDR2 SAAADI.

The genes are TRBV4-3 and TRBJ1-1; D gene unclear. The V gene lost 1 base and the J gene lost 7 bases, with 16 bases spanning the gap. The CDR3 extends over 15 amino acids. Germline V gives CDR1 LGHNA, CDR2 YSLEER. The CDR3 sequence is CASSQGLGRSNEAFF. CDR3 in DNA: TGCGCCAGCAGCCAAGGCCTTGGCAGGTCGAATGAAGCTTTCTTT.

The chain joins TRBV30 to TRBJ1-2; 9 bases are shared with TRBD1. V shed 4 bases and J 5 bases; nucleotides not matched to a gene: 8. The CDR3 has 14 amino acids. Germline V CDR1 and CDR2: GTSNPN, SVGIG (reference sequence). CDR3 nucleotides: TGTGCCTGGATCAGGACAGGGGCGAAGTATGGCTACACCTTC. This gives the protein CAWIRTGAKYGYTF. The full variable domain, completed using reference TRBV30 and TRBJ1-2, is SQTIHQWPATLVQPVGSPLSLECTVEGTSNPNLYWYRQAAGRGLQLLFYSVGIGQISSEVPQNLSASRPQDRQFILSSKKLLLSDSGFYLCAWIRTGAKYGYTFGSGTRLTVV.

The chain recombines TRBV4-1 with TRBJ2-3; 7 nucleotides align to TRBD2. The germline CDR1 and CDR2 sequences are MGHRA and YSYEKL. V lost 1 base and J lost 1; bases outside the gene matches: 8. The CDR3 runs to 17 residues. CDR3 loop: CASSQGGGPIGTDTQYF. Here the CDR3 DNA reads TGCGCCAGCAGCCAAGGCGGGGGACCCATTGGCACAGATACGCAGTATTTT.

The chain combines TRBV7-9 with TRBJ2-5; D might be TRBD1 (6 bases). This CDR3 comprises 16 residues. The V gene lost 5 bases and the J gene lost 2 bases, with 18 bases spanning the gap. Germline CDR1 reads SEHNR; CDR2 reads FQNEAQ (reference sequence). The CDR3 region is CASSPVGTLIQETQYF. CDR3 nucleotides: TGTGCCAGCAGCCCTGTCGGGACACTGATACAAGAGACCCAGTACTTC.